Shown below are 21 T cell receptor beta chains from a single sample sequenced in a study of cytomegalovirus exposure and HLA in healthy donors. Vbeta (60) and Jbeta (13) primers were used in the PCR. The protocol was immunoSEQ multiplex PCR, while the TCRdb copy is restricted to in-frame clones and leaves out a portion. The table records around 180,000 clones, around 80% of them present only once. Material: PBMCs. The receptors shown here come from a woman aged 40 to 50 in good health and CMV-seronegative.

This sequence joins TRBV5-1 and TRBJ2-1; TRBD2 aligns across 8 bases. The ends lost 4 bases at V and 5 bases at J; junction bases unmatched: 11. Germline-derived CDR1 and CDR2 are SGHRS and YFSETQ. This CDR3 has 16 amino acids. CDR3 region: CASSRRGGLENNEQFF. CDR3 coding DNA: TGCGCCAGCAGCCGACGCGGGGGACTAGAAAACAATGAGCAGTTCTTC.

CDR3 DNA: TGTGCAATCGGGGGCGGGACTAGGAATGAGCAGTTCTTC. Translation gives CAIGGGTRNEQFF. This chain uses TRBV2 with TRBJ2-1; 8 positions match TRBD2. The length of the CDR3 is 13 residues. Germline assignment: CDR1 SNHLY and CDR2 FYNNEI.

The CDR3 nucleotides read TGTGCCAGCAGTGACAACCCGGGGAATTCACCCCTCCACTTT. This translates into CASSDNPGNSPLHF. V and J are TRBV6-1 and TRBJ1-6; no definite D call. This CDR3 is built from 14 residues. Germline V CDR1 and CDR2: MNHNS, SASEGT. Trimming removed 3 bases at V and 7 bases at J, with 10 bases between.

This chain uses TRBV14 with TRBJ2-2, with 9 bases matching TRBD1. The junction had 5 bases not matched to a gene; V was cut back by 4 bases and J by 5 bases. This CDR3 is 15 amino acids long. Germline CDR1 and CDR2: SGHDN and FVKESK. Written as DNA, the CDR3 is TGTGCCAGCAGCCGACAGGGGGAATGGACCGGGGAGCTGTTTTTT. Encoded protein: CASSRQGEWTGELFF. The full variable domain, completed using reference TRBV14 and TRBJ2-2, is EAGVTQFPSHSVIEKGQTVTLRCDPISGHDNLYWYRRVMGKEIKFLLHFVKESKQDESGMPNNRFLAERTGGTYSTLKVQPAELEDSGVYFCASSRQGEWTGELFFGEGSRLTVL.

The genes are TRBV2 and TRBJ1-5; 8 nucleotides line up with TRBD1. Losses at the gene ends were 1 base for V and 4 bases for J; bases not matched to a gene: 9. The V gene's germline CDR1 is SNHLY and CDR2 FYNNEI. The CDR3 loop spans 17 amino acids. The CDR3: CASSEVGRQGRNQPQHF. CDR3 in DNA: TGTGCCAGCAGTGAAGTGGGGAGACAGGGGAGGAATCAGCCCCAGCATTTT.

The gene calls are TRBV5-1 and TRBJ1-1; weak D call: TRBD1 (5 bases). The V gene's germline CDR1 is SGHRS and CDR2 YFSETQ. Trimming took 1 base from V and 5 from J, leaving 9 bases between them. The CDR3 runs 13 residues. CDR3 region: CASSLPGGTEAFF. In DNA form, the CDR3 reads TGCGCCAGCAGCTTGCCGGGGGGGACTGAAGCTTTCTTT.

The chain carries TRBV6-1 and TRBJ2-7; a weak D match, TRBD1 (6 bases). The V gene's germline CDR1 is MNHNS and CDR2 SASEGT. CDR3 length equals 13 residues. V dropped 6 bases and J dropped 0 bases, with 9 bases sitting between them. CDR3 sequence reads: CASRWTVSYEQYF. The CDR3 DNA follows: TGTGCCAGCAGGTGGACAGTCTCCTACGAGCAGTACTTC.

As regards this clone: The conserved phenylalanine or tryptophan is not found at the CDR3 terminus, so this likely reflects a read error. The rearrangement joins TRBV9 to TRBJ1-4; the match to TRBD1 covers 10 bases. CDR3 size: 14 residues. V gave up 3 bases and J gave up 5 bases; unmatched junction bases: 1. Germline CDR1 is SGDLS and CDR2 is YYNGEE. This CDR3 reads CASSAGQGNEKLFL. CDR3 bases: TGTGCCAGCAGCGCGGGACAGGGGAATGAAAAACTGTTTCTT.

The chain is built from TRBV9 and TRBJ2-1; TRBD2 aligns across 10 bases. The CDR3 loop spans 15 amino acids. Per the germline V gene, CDR1 is SGDLS and CDR2 is YYNGEE. Losses at the gene ends were 5 bases for V and 4 bases for J; bases not matched to a gene: 6. DNA of the CDR3: TGTGCCAGCAGTGCCAGTAGCGGGGGGTACAATGAGCAGTTCTTC. Translated, it gives CASSASSGGYNEQFF.

V gene TRBV5-1 combines with J gene TRBJ1-2; TRBD1 matches 7 bases. The CDR3 totals 15 residues. The V gene's germline CDR1 is SGHRS and CDR2 YFSETQ. V shed 2 bases, J shed 7 bases, and the junction held 11 bases outside the gene matches. This CDR3 reads CASSLFNRGTSGYTF. Here the CDR3 DNA reads TGCGCCAGCAGCTTATTCAACAGGGGTACTTCTGGCTACACCTTC.

The V and J genes are TRBV28 and TRBJ1-4, with a tentative D call TRBD1 (6 bases). The germline V gene has CDR1 MDHEN and CDR2 SYDVKM. The V gene lost 8 bases and the J gene lost 5 bases, with 18 bases spanning the gap. The CDR3 is made up of 15 amino acids. The CDR3 bases are TGTGCCAGCGCGGTCGGACAGCTCAGGAATGAAAAACTGTTTTTT. It encodes CASAVGQLRNEKLFF.

The chain is built from TRBV28 and TRBJ2-2, with 8 positions matching TRBD1. J was trimmed by 6 bases and V by 6 bases; bases with no gene match: 0. The CDR3 runs 12 residues. CDR1 is MDHEN, CDR2 SYDVKM, per germline. The CDR3 sequence is CASRDRAGELFF. The CDR3 DNA is TGTGCCAGCAGGGACAGGGCCGGGGAGCTGTTTTTT.

The chain carries TRBV5-6 and TRBJ2-7; 10 nucleotides agree with TRBD1. This CDR3 contains 18 residues. The trim removed 1 base at V and 2 bases at J, leaving 12 bases unmatched. Germline assignment: CDR1 SGHDT and CDR2 YYEEEE. CDR3 region: CASSLRRLGGTGAYEQYF. CDR3 sequence (DNA): TGTGCCAGCAGCTTGAGACGTTTGGGCGGGACAGGGGCCTACGAGCAGTACTTC.

This clone has just a few counts. The V and J genes are TRBV5-6 and TRBJ1-4; D is ambiguous. Germline V gives CDR1 SGHDT, CDR2 YYEEEE. Trimming pared 4 bases from V and 6 bases from J, leaving 13 bases between. CDR3 size: 14 residues. The CDR3 spells CASSGPQAHEKLFF. The CDR3 DNA reads TGTGCCAGCAGCGGGCCCCAGGCCCATGAAAAACTGTTTTTT.

In this sample, this clone turned up a few times. The chain links TRBV6-6 to TRBJ2-3, with D perhaps matching TRBD2 (7 bases). Germline CDR1 is MNHNY and CDR2 is SVGAGI (reference sequence). There are 14 residues in the CDR3. Deletions cut 4 bases from V and 1 base from J, with 9 bases between. This chain's CDR3 is CASSSGGRTDTQYF. CDR3 nucleotide sequence: TGTGCCAGCAGTTCCGGGGGGCGCACAGATACGCAGTATTTT.

The chain recombines TRBV5-8 with TRBJ1-5, with D tentatively TRBD1 (5 bases). V lost 4 bases, J lost 2 bases, and 10 bases lay in between. The CDR3 length is 14 residues. Germline lookup yields CDR1 SGHTS and CDR2 YDEGEE. The CDR3 loop is CASSEGVGNQPQHF. The CDR3 bases are TGTGCCAGCAGCGAAGGGGTTGGCAATCAGCCCCAGCATTTT.

The rearrangement links TRBV5-1 to TRBJ2-1; the match to TRBD1 covers 7 bases. CDR1 is SGHRS, CDR2 YFSETQ, per germline. The CDR3 loop spans 22 amino acids. J lost 4 bases, V lost 4 bases, and 29 bases had no gene match. This CDR3 reads CASSRQTPTRNRGGERYNEQFF. The CDR3 DNA reads as TGCGCCAGCAGCCGTCAAACACCCACCAGGAACAGGGGTGGGGAGAGATACAATGAGCAGTTCTTC. Full variable domain (outside the CDR3, taken from reference TRBV5-1 and TRBJ2-1): KAGVTQTPRYLIKTRGQQVTLSCSPISGHRSVSWYQQTPGQGLQFLFEYFSETQRNKGNFPGRFSGRQFSNSRSEMNVSTLELGDSALYLCASSRQTPTRNRGGERYNEQFFGPGTRLTVL.

The chain recombines TRBV30 with TRBJ2-4, with D maybe TRBD2 (5 bases). The CDR3 covers 13 residues. V was pared by 5 bases and J by 4 bases, with 12 bases between. Germline V gene data show CDR1 as GTSNPN and CDR2 as SVGIG (reference sequence). This CDR3 is CAWGREGKNIQYF. As DNA, the CDR3 is TGTGCCTGGGGCCGGGAAGGAAAAAACATTCAGTACTTC.

This rearrangement joins TRBV19 to TRBJ1-2; D call uncertain. The ends were cut back, 8 bases at V and 2 bases at J, with 15 bases in the middle. The CDR3 covers 14 residues. Germline assignment: CDR1 LNHDA and CDR2 SQIVND (reference sequence). CDR3 sequence (DNA): TGTGCCAGTGGTGCCGGACTCGACAACTATGGCTACACCTTC. Translating gives CASGAGLDNYGYTF.

The V gene is TRBV12-5, the J gene TRBJ2-5; D is perhaps TRBD2 (5 bases). Looked up from germline, CDR1 is LGHNT and CDR2 is FRNRAP. This CDR3 spans 14 amino acids. Between the trimmed V and J ends, which lost 1 base and 5 bases, there was a span of 11 bases. The chain's CDR3 is CASGLAGVGETQYF. CDR3 nucleotide sequence: TGTGCTAGTGGTTTGGCCGGGGTGGGGGAGACCCAGTACTTC.

This sequence joins TRBV7-3 and TRBJ1-2; 8 nucleotides line up with TRBD1. This CDR3 is built from 14 residues. CDR1 and CDR2 from the germline V gene are SGHTA and FQGTGA. Trimming removed 2 bases from V and 8 bases from J; junction bases left unmatched: 7. The chain's CDR3 is CASSLLGTGGGYTF. The CDR3 nucleotides read TGTGCCAGCAGCTTATTAGGGACAGGAGGGGGCTACACCTTC.